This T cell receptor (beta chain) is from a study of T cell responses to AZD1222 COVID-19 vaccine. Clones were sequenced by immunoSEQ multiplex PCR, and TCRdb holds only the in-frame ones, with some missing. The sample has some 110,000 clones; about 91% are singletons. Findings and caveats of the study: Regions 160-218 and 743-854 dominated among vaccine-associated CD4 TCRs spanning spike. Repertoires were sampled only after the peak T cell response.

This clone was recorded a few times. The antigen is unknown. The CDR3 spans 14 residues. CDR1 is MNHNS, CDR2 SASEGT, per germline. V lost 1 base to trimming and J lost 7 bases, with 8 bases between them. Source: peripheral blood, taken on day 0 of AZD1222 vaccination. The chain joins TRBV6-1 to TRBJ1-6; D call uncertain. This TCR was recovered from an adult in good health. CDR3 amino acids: CASSEGHRNSPLHF. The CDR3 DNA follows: TGTGCCAGCAGTGAAGGACACCGAAATTCACCCCTCCACTTT.